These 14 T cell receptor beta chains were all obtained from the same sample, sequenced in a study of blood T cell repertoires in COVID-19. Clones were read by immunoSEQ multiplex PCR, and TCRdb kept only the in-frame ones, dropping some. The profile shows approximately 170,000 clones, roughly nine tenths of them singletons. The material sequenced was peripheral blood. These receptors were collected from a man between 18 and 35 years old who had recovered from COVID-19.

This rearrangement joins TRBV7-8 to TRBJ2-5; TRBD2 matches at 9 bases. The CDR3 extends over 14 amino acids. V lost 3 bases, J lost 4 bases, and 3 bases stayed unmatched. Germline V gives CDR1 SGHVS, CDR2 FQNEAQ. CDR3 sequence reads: CASSLTSGGETQYF. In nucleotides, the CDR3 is TGTGCCAGCAGCTTGACTAGCGGCGGAGAGACCCAGTACTTC.

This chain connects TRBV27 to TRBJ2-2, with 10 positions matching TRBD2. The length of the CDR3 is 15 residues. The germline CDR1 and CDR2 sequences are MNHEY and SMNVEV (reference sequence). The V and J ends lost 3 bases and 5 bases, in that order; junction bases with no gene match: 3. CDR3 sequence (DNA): TGTGCCAGCAGTTTCTTAGCGGGGGGAACCGGGGAGCTGTTTTTT. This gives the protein CASSFLAGGTGELFF.

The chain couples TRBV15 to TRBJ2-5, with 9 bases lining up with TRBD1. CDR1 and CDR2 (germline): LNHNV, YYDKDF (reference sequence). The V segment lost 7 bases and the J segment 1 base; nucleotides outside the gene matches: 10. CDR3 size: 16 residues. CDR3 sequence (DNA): TGTGCCACCACCTCAGGGACAGGGCTTTTCCAAGAGACCCAGTACTTC. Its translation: CATTSGTGLFQETQYF.

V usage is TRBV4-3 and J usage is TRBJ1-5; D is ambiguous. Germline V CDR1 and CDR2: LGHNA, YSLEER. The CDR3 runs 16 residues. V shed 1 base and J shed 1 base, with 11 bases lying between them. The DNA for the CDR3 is TGCGCCAGCAGCCAAGTGCTCCTCGAGAGCAATCAGCCCCAGCATTTT. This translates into CASSQVLLESNQPQHF.

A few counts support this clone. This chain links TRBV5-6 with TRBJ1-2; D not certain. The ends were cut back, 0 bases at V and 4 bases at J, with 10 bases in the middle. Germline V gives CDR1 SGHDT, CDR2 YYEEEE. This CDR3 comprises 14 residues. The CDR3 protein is CASSLGRSFYGYTF. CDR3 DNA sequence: TGTGCCAGCAGCTTGGGACGGAGCTTCTATGGCTACACCTTC.

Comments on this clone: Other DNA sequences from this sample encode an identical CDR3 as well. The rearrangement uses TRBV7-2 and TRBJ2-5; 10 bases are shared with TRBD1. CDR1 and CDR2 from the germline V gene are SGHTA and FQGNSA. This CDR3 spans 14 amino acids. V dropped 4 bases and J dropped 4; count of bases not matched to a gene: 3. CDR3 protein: CASSSGTGAETQYF. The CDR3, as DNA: TGTGCCAGCAGCTCCGGGACAGGGGCAGAGACCCAGTACTTC.

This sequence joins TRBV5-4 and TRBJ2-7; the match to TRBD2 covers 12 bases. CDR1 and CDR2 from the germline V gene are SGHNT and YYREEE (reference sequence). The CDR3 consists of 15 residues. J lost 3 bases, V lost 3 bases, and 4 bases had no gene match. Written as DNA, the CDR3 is TGTGCCAGCAGCTCACGGACTAGCGGGAACTACGAGCAGTACTTC. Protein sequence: CASSSRTSGNYEQYF.

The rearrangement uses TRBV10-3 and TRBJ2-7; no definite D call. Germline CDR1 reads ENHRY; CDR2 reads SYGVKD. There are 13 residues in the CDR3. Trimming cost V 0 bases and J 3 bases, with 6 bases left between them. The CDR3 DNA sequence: TGTGCCATCAGTGAGTCCTTTAGCTACGAGCAGTACTTC. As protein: CAISESFSYEQYF.

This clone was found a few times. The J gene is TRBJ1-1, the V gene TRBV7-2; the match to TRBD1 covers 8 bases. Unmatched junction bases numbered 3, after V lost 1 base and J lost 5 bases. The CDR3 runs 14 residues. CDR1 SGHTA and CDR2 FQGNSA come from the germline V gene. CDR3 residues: CASSLGQGATEAFF. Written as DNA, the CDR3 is TGTGCCAGCAGCTTAGGGCAGGGGGCAACTGAAGCTTTCTTT.

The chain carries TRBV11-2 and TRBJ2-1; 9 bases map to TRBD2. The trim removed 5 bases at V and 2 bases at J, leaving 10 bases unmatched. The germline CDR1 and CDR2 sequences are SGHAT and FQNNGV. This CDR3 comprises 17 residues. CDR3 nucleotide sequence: TGTGCCAGCAGCCCCAGCGGCAGCGGGAGGCCCTACAATGAGCAGTTCTTC. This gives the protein CASSPSGSGRPYNEQFF.

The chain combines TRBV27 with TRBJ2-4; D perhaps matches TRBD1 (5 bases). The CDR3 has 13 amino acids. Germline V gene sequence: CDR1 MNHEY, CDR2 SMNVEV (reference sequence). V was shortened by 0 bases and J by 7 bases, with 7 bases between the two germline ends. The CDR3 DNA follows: TGTGCCAGCAGTTTATCCGCAGGGAACATTCAGTACTTC. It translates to CASSLSAGNIQYF.

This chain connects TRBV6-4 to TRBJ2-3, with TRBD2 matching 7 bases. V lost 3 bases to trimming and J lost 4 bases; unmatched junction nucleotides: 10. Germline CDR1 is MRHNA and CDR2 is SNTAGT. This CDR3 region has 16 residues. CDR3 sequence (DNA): TGTGCCAGCAGTGAGGCAGTGGGAGGGCCCCCAGATACGCAGTATTTT. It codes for CASSEAVGGPPDTQYF.

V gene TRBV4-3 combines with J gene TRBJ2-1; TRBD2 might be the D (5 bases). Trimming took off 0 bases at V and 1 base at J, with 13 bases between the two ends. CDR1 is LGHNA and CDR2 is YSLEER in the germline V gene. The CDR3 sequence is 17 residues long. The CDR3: CASSQDPVGISYNEQFF. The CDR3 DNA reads TGCGCCAGCAGCCAAGATCCCGTCGGGATTTCCTACAATGAGCAGTTCTTC.

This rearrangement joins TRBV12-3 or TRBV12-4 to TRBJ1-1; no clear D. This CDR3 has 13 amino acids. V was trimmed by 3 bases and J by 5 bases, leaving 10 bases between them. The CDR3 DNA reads TGTGCCAGCAGTTTTGGAGGCAAAACTGAAGCTTTCTTT. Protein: CASSFGGKTEAFF.